Below are 3 T cell receptor beta chains sequenced from a single sample in a study of T cells in Graves' hyperthyroidism and ophthalmopathy. RNA transcripts served as the template for amplifying TCR beta CDR3 regions. The primer set for the first-round RT-PCR of the TCR CDR3 was HTBI. MiXCR, run by TCRdb on the multiplex PCR reads, gives a single entry per CDR3 protein. The table has some 620,000 distinct CDR3 sequences, 15% to 20% seen once. The specimen sequenced was blood. The receptor source for this set is a woman aged 25 to 39 with Graves' hyperthyroidism.

This clonotype was seen only a few times. V gene TRBV6-2 or TRBV6-3 combines with J gene TRBJ2-1; no clear D gene. This CDR3 has 15 amino acids. Germline V gene data show CDR1 as MNHEY and CDR2 as SVGEGT. The V gene lost 8 bases and the J gene lost 4 bases, with 18 bases spanning the gap. CDR3 DNA: TGTGCCAGCGACGGTGGACCCCACACGTACAATGAGCAGTTCTTC. This codes for CASDGGPHTYNEQFF.

This clonotype was seen repeatedly, ten times or more. This chain connects TRBV2 to TRBJ1-5; 7 bases line up with TRBD1. V lost 10 bases and J lost 3; bases outside the gene matches: 9. The CDR3 covers 14 residues. The germline V gene has CDR1 SNHLY and CDR2 FYNNEI. The CDR3 DNA sequence: TGTGCCACCCGGACAGGCTTTAACAATCAGCCCCAGCATTTT. This encodes CATRTGFNNQPQHF.

This clonotype was seen a handful of times. The chain joins TRBV12-3 or TRBV12-4 to TRBJ2-2; no firm D call. Trimming pared 3 bases from V and 9 bases from J, leaving 5 bases between. This CDR3 spans 11 amino acids. CDR3: CASSLVRELFF. CDR3 nucleotide sequence: TGTGCCAGCAGTTTGGTTAGGGAGCTGTTTTTT.